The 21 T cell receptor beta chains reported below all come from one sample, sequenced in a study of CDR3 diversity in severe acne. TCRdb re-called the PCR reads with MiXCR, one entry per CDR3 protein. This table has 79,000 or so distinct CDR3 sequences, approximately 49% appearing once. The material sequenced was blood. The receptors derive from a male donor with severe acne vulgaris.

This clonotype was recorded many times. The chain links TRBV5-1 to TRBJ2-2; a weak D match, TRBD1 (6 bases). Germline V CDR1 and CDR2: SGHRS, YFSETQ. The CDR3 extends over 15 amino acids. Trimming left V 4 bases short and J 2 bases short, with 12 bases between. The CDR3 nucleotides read TGCGCCAGCAGCCTGATCAGGGGTAACACCGGGGAGCTGTTTTTT. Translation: CASSLIRGNTGELFF. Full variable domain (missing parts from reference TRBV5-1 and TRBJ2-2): KAGVTQTPRYLIKTRGQQVTLSCSPISGHRSVSWYQQTPGQGLQFLFEYFSETQRNKGNFPGRFSGRQFSNSRSEMNVSTLELGDSALYLCASSLIRGNTGELFFGEGSRLTVL.

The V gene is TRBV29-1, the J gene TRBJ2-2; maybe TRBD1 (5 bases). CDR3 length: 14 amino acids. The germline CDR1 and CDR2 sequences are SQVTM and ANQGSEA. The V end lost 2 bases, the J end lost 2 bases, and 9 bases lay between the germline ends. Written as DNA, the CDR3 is TGCAGCGTTGAACCGACAGTAAACACCGGGGAGCTGTTTTTT. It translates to CSVEPTVNTGELFF.

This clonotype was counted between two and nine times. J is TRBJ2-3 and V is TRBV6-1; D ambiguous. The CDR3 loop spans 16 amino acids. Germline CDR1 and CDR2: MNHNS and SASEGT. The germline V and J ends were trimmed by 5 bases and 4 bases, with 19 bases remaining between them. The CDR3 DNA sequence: TGTGCCAGCAGTATCCGTCCCGGTCGTGGCTCAGATACGCAGTATTTT. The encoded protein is CASSIRPGRGSDTQYF.

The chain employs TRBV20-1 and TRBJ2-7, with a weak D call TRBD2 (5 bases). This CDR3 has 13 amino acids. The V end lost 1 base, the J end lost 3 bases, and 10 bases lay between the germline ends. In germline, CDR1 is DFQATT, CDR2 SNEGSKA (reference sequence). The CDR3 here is CSARVSESYEQYF. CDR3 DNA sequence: TGCAGTGCTAGAGTTAGCGAGAGCTACGAGCAGTACTTC.

This chain's CDR3 is CSVGVPGATEAFF. The CDR3 bases are TGCAGCGTTGGAGTTCCAGGGGCAACGGAAGCTTTCTTT. V and J are TRBV29-1 and TRBJ1-1, with a tentative D call TRBD1 (6 bases). The CDR3 is 13 amino acids. V lost 4 bases, J lost 8 bases, and 17 bases lay in between. Germline V gives CDR1 SQVTM, CDR2 ANQGSEA.

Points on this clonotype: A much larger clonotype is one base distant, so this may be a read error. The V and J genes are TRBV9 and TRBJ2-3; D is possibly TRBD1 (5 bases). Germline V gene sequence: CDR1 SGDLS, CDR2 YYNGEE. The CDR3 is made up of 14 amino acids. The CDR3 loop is CVSSVDSNRDTQYF. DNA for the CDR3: TGTGTCAGCAGCGTAGACAGTAATAGGGATACGCAGTATTTT.

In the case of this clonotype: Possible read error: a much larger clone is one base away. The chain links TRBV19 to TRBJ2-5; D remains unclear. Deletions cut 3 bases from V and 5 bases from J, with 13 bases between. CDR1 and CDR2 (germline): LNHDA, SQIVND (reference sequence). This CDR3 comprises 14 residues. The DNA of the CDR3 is TGTGCCAGTAGTATCTCGGCTGGCGGCGAGACCCAGTACTTC. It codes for CASSISAGGETQYF.

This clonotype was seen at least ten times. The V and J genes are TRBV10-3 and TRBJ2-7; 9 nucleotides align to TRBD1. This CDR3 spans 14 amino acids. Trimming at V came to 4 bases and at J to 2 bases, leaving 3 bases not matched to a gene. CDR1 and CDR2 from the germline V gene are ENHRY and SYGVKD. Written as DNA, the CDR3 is TGTGCCATCAGTGGGACAGGGGTGGCCTACGAGCAGTACTTC. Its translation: CAISGTGVAYEQYF.

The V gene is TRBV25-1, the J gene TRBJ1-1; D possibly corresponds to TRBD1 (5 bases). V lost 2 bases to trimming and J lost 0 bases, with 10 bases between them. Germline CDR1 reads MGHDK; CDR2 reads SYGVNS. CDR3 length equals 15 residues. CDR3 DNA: TGTGCCAGCAGTGAACCCGGGACGGTGAACACTGAAGCTTTCTTT. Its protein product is CASSEPGTVNTEAFF.

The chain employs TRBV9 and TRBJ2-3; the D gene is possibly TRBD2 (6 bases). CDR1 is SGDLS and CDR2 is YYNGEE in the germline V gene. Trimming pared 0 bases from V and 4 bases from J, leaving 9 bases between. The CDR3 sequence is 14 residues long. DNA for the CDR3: TGTGCCAGCAGCGTAGTTTCGGGGGCAGATACGCAGTATTTT. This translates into CASSVVSGADTQYF.

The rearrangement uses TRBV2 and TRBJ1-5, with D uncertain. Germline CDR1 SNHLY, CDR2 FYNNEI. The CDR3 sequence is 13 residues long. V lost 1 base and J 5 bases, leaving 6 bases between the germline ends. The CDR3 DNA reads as TGTGCCAGCAGTGAAGGGCAATATCAGCCCCAGCATTTT. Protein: CASSEGQYQPQHF.

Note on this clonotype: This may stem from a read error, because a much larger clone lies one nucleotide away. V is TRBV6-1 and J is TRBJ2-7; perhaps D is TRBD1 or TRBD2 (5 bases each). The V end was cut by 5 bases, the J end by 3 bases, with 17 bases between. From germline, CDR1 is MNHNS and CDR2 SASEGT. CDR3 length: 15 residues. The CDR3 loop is CASSFHVGAGYEQYF. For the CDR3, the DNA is TGTGCCAGCAGTTTCCATGTCGGGGCAGGCTACGAGCAGTACTTC.

For the CDR3, the DNA is TGTGCCAGCAGCTTGAATCCGGGGACTGAAGCTTTCTTT. Protein: CASSLNPGTEAFF. The J gene is TRBJ1-1, the V gene TRBV7-2; D gene uncertain. Trimming left V 3 bases short and J 5 bases short, with 10 bases between. CDR1 is SGHTA, CDR2 FQGNSA, per germline. CDR3 length equals 13 residues.

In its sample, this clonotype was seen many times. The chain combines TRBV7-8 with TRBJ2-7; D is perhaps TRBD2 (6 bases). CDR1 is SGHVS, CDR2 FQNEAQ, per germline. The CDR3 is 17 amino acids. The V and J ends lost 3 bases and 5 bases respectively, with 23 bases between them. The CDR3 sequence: CASSFRLEEGNGHEQYF. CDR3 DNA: TGTGCCAGCAGCTTTCGACTAGAGGAGGGCAATGGCCACGAGCAGTACTTC.

CDR3 sequence reads: CSANRGQEKLFF. DNA of the CDR3: TGCAGTGCTAACAGGGGGCAAGAAAAACTGTTTTTT. The chain has TRBV20-1 and TRBJ1-4; 9 bases fit TRBD1. In germline, CDR1 is DFQATT, CDR2 SNEGSKA (reference sequence). The trim removed 4 bases at V and 8 bases at J, leaving 2 bases unmatched. This CDR3 comprises 12 residues.

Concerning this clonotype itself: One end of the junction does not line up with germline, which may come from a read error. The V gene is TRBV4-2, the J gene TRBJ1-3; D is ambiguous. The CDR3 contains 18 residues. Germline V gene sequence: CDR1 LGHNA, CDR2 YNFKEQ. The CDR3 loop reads CASSQDSRTAFSGDTIYF. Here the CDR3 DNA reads TGTGCCAGCAGCCAAGACAGTAGGACGGCCTTCTCTGGAGACACCATATATTTT.

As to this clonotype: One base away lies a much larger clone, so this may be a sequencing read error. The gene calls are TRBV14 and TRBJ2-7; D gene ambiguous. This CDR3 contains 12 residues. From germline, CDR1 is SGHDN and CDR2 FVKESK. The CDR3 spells CASSQNPYEQCF. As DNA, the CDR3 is TGTGCCAGCAGCCAAAATCCCTACGAGCAGTGCTTC.

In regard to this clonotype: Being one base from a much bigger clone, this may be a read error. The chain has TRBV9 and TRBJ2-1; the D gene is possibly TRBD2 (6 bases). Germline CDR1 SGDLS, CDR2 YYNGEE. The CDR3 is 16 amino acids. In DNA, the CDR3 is TGTGCCTGCAGCGTAGAATCGGGGACTCTCTACAATGAGCAGTTCTTC. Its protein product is CACSVESGTLYNEQFF.

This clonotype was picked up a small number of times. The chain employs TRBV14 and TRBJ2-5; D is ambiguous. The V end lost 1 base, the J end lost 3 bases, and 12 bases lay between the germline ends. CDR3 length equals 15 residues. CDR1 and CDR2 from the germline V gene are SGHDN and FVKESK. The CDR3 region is CASSQGFGRKETQYF. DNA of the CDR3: TGTGCCAGCAGCCAAGGATTCGGACGAAAAGAGACCCAGTACTTC.

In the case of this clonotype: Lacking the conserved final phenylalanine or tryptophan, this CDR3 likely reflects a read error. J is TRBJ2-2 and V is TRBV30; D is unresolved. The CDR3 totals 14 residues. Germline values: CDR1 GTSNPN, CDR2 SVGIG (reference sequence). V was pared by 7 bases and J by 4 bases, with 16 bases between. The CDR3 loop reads CAYRTGIVTGELFS. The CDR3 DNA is TGTGCCTACCGGACCGGAATAGTCACCGGGGAGCTGTTTTCT.

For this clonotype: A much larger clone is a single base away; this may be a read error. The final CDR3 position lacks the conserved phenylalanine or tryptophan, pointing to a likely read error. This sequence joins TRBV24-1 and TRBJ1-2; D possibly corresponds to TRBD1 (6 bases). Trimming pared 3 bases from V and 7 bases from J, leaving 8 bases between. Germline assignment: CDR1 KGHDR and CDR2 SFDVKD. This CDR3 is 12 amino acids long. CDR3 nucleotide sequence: TGTGCCACCAGTGATGGGGGGCTTGGCTACACCTCC. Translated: CATSDGGLGYTS.